The rows below give T cell receptor beta chains drawn from one sample of a study of CD8 T cells in ankylosing spondylitis. One entry per CDR3 protein, called by TCRdb with MiXCR from the 5' RACE reads. The table lists a few hundred thousand distinct CDR3 sequences, 6.5% to 10% of them singletons. The source material was blood, either unsorted or a sorted T cell fraction (not recorded which). All receptors derive from a male donor with ankylosing spondylitis. The CDR3 runs from the conserved cysteine through the conserved F or W. D genes are given only for firm matches. Size tells how often a clone was seen (once, few, many) or the class of an expanded clone, and some rows leave it out.

V	D	size	length	J	CDR3	DNA
TRBV29-1	-	many	13	TRBJ2-7	CSVAVGGVDEQYF	TGCAGCGTTGCGGTAGGGGGGGTTGACGAGCAGTACTTC
TRBV27	-	-	14	TRBJ2-1	CASSVNGVYNEQFF	TGTGCCAGCAGTGTAAACGGGGTCTACAATGAGCAGTTCTTC
TRBV28	-	many	15	TRBJ2-7	CASNPTGNVVYEQYF	TGTGCCAGCAACCCTACAGGGAATGTAGTCTACGAGCAGTACTTC
TRBV27	-	-	13	TRBJ2-1	CASSLSFEDEQFF	TGTGCCAGCAGTTTATCGTTTGAGGATGAGCAGTTCTTC
TRBV18	TRBD1	few	14	TRBJ2-4	CASSPGQGRYIQYF	TGTGCCAGCTCCCCGGGACAGGGTCGGTACATTCAGTACTTC
TRBV29-1	TRBD1	few	14	TRBJ2-1	CSVDGQAPYNEQFF	TGCAGCGTCGACGGACAGGCCCCCTACAATGAGCAGTTCTTC
TRBV10-3	-	many	13	TRBJ2-7	CAISGGTAYEQYF	TGTGCCATCAGTGGCGGGACTGCCTACGAGCAGTACTTC
TRBV27	TRBD1	few	15	TRBJ2-7	CASSGNRGRKYEQYF	TGTGCCAGCAGTGGGAACAGGGGGCGGAAGTACGAGCAGTACTTC
TRBV29-1	-	-	16	TRBJ2-1	CSVDESRLTGPDEQFF	TGCAGCGTTGACGAGTCTAGGCTCACAGGGCCCGATGAGCAGTTCTTC
TRBV25-1	-	-	13	TRBJ2-5	CASSEGSQETQYF	TGTGCCAGCAGTGAAGGTTCGCAAGAGACCCAGTACTTC
TRBV5-1	TRBD1	-	15	TRBJ1-2	CASSFRTGEDYGYTF	TGCGCCAGCAGCTTCCGGACAGGAGAGGACTATGGCTACACCTTC
TRBV28	-	many	14	TRBJ1-2	CASSWPRDNYGYTF	TGTGCCAGCAGTTGGCCTCGGGACAACTATGGCTACACCTTC
TRBV29-1	TRBD1	-	14	TRBJ2-2	CSVETQGPAGELFF	TGCAGCGTTGAAACACAGGGGCCGGCCGGGGAGCTGTTTTTT
TRBV29-1	-	few	13	TRBJ1-4	CSAEGRWPEKLFF	TGCAGCGCTGAGGGAAGATGGCCTGAAAAACTGTTTTTT
TRBV11-2	-	-	14	TRBJ2-5	CASSLPTYEETQYF	TGTGCCAGCAGTCTACCCACCTACGAAGAGACCCAGTACTTC
TRBV10-3	-	many	13	TRBJ2-7	CAISEGQNYEQYF	TGTGCCATCAGTGAGGGACAAAACTACGAGCAGTACTTC
TRBV11-3	TRBD2	many	14	TRBJ2-2	CASSFGGRRGELFF	TGTGCCAGCAGCTTCGGCGGGAGACGAGGGGAGCTGTTTTTT
TRBV29-1	-	few	11	TRBJ2-5	CSAATDETQYF	TGCAGCGCCGCTACGGACGAGACCCAGTACTTC
TRBV6-2/TRBV6-3	-	many	13	TRBJ1-5	CASTLGSNQPQHF	TGTGCCAGCACTCTAGGGTCCAATCAGCCCCAGCATTTT
TRBV20-1	-	-	10	TRBJ2-3	CSADTDTQYF	TGCAGTGCCGACACAGATACGCAGTATTTT
TRBV20-1	TRBD1	many	16	TRBJ1-1	CSARDVGQGGRPEAFF	TGCAGTGCTAGAGATGTCGGACAGGGAGGTAGGCCTGAAGCTTTCTTT
TRBV30	-	-	14	TRBJ2-3	CAWSPRGVKDTQYF	TGTGCCTGGAGTCCGAGGGGAGTAAAGGATACGCAGTATTTT
TRBV5-1	TRBD1	few	14	TRBJ2-1	CASSLGQGDNEQFF	TGCGCCAGCAGCTTGGGGCAGGGGGACAATGAGCAGTTCTTC
TRBV7-9	-	-	12	TRBJ1-1	CASSLPQGGTFF	TGTGCCAGCAGCCTCCCCCAAGGGGGAACTTTCTTT
TRBV29-1	-	-	12	TRBJ2-7	CSVARDPYEQYF	TGCAGCGTTGCCAGGGACCCCTACGAGCAGTACTTC
TRBV12-3/TRBV12-4	TRBD2	-	15	TRBJ2-7	CASSLIAGGISEQYF	TGTGCCAGCAGCCTCATAGCGGGAGGGATATCCGAGCAGTACTTC
TRBV20-1	-	-	16	TRBJ1-6	CSARPPLQGLDSPLHF	TGCAGTGCTAGACCCCCCTTACAGGGTTTGGATTCACCCCTCCACTTT
TRBV3-1	-	few	14	TRBJ2-1	CASSPDDMGRGTLF	TGTGCCAGCAGCCCAGACGATATGGGCAGGGGAACGCTCTTC
TRBV7-2	-	few	14	TRBJ1-1	CASKVGQQNTEAFF	TGTGCCAGCAAGGTCGGACAACAGAACACTGAAGCTTTCTTT
TRBV20-1	-	many	15	TRBJ2-1	CSAPSSRASYNEQFF	TGCAGTGCTCCCTCGAGCAGGGCCTCCTACAATGAGCAGTTCTTC
TRBV29-1	TRBD2	many	14	TRBJ2-3	CSVDPLAGVNTQYF	TGCAGCGTGGATCCTCTAGCGGGAGTAAATACGCAGTATTTT
TRBV20-1	-	few	11	TRBJ1-2	CSAVDSYGYTF	TGCAGTGCCGTGGACAGCTATGGCTACACCTTC
TRBV11-2	-	-	13	TRBJ1-2	CASSLEQDYGYTF	TGTGCCAGCAGCTTAGAACAGGATTATGGCTACACCTTC
TRBV5-1	TRBD2	many	17	TRBJ2-2	CASSPWEGTRSPGELFF	TGCGCCAGCAGCCCCTGGGAGGGGACTAGATCCCCCGGGGAGCTGTTTTTT
TRBV11-2	-	few	15	TRBJ2-2	CASSLRTDNTGELFF	TGTGCCAGCAGCTTAAGGACAGATAACACCGGGGAGCTGTTTTTT
TRBV20-1	TRBD2	many	15	TRBJ2-7	CSARGTGLATYEQYF	TGCAGTGCTAGGGGGACGGGACTAGCGACTTACGAGCAGTACTTC
TRBV30	TRBD1	few	15	TRBJ2-2	CAWCRGQGNTGELFF	TGTGCCTGGTGCAGGGGGCAAGGGAACACCGGGGAGCTGTTTTTT
TRBV7-9	-	-	12	TRBJ2-5	CASSLWGETQYF	TGTGCCAGCAGCTTATGGGGGGAGACCCAGTACTTC
TRBV20-1	-	many	15	TRBJ1-2	CSARDRYTSNYGYTF	TGCAGTGCTAGAGATCGGTACACTTCTAACTATGGCTACACCTTC
TRBV7-9	-	-	13	TRBJ2-5	CASSLVPQETQYF	TGTGCCAGCAGCTTAGTCCCCCAAGAGACCCAGTACTTC
TRBV29-1	-	few	13	TRBJ2-1	CSVGYGPYNEQFF	TGCAGCGTTGGTTATGGGCCATACAATGAGCAGTTCTTC
TRBV6-6	-	-	13	TRBJ2-1	CASSYGNRDEQFF	TGTGCCAGCAGTTACGGGAACAGGGATGAGCAGTTCTTC
TRBV5-5	-	many	13	TRBJ2-2	CASTRTNTGELFF	TGTGCCAGCACACGGACGAACACCGGGGAGCTGTTTTTT
TRBV5-1	TRBD2	-	17	TRBJ2-1	CASSLSPSGRSYNEQFF	TGCGCCAGCAGCTTATCGCCTAGCGGGAGGTCCTACAATGAGCAGTTCTTC
TRBV11-2	-	few	19	TRBJ1-4	CASSLDPGGKKDWNEKLFF	TGTGCCAGCAGCTTAGATCCGGGGGGGAAAAAAGATTGGAATGAAAAACTGTTTTTT
TRBV10-3	TRBD2	few	20	TRBJ2-1	CAITGLASGRSLSSYNEQFF	TGTGCCATCACGGGGTTGGCTAGCGGGAGATCTCTATCATCCTACAATGAGCAGTTCTTC
TRBV9	-	few	17	TRBJ1-6	CASSVENRAYYNSPLHF	TGTGCCAGCAGCGTAGAGAACAGGGCCTACTATAATTCACCCCTCCACTTT
TRBV29-1	TRBD1	once	12	TRBJ2-7	CSVGTVTYEQYF	TGCAGCGTCGGGACAGTAACCTACGAGCAGTACTTC
TRBV29-1	-	-	13	TRBJ1-2	CSVHEGLNYGYTF	TGCAGCGTCCATGAAGGATTGAACTATGGCTACACCTTC